This T cell receptor beta chain emerged from a study of T cell repertoires in cytomegalovirus infection. Study-wide background: Well-studied HLA-B-restricted CMV epitopes were used in the study alongside recently identified HLA-C-restricted ones. Evidence of both CMV infection and a matching HLA type came from public TCR beta signatures. General study results and limits: Across the ex vivo response, the dominant clonotypes were HLA-C-restricted CMV-specific TCR beta clonotypes. Cumulated frequencies of public TCR beta families served to identify carriers of CMV plus the relevant HLA.

Germline V gene data show CDR1 as LNHNV and CDR2 as YYDKDF (reference sequence). CDR3 length: 13 amino acids. V was cut by 3 bases and J by 5 bases, with 7 bases left in between. Each CDR3 protein is one row after TCRdb ran MiXCR on the reads. Among around 500,000 distinct CDR3 sequences listed, 42% were seen once. A word on this clonotype: Its antigen is still unknown.

The receptor was derived from a human donor in good health (CMV status not recorded). Some clones in this sample may be carry-over from other donors' samples. Sequenced material: cultured PBMCs, taken from culture after CMV antigen stimulation. J is TRBJ2-2 and V is TRBV15; a possible D gene is TRBD2 (6 bases). The CDR3 reads CATSSSGTGELFF. The DNA of the CDR3 is TGTGCCACCAGCAGTAGCGGAACCGGGGAGCTGTTTTTT.